The entry below describes one TCR beta chain. This clone was seen only a few times. Its antigen is currently not known. There are no base qualities to consult, and no much larger clone falls within one base. Library preparation used the immunoSEQ multiplex PCR assay. For the multiplex PCR, a mixture combining 60 forward primers for TCR Vbeta segments and 13 reverse primers for TCR Jbeta segments was used. Amplification of the CDR3 region of rearranged TCR beta genes was performed with a multiplex PCR assay on genomic DNA. The Illumina HiSeq System was used to sequence the amplified TCR beta libraries as 87-base-pair reads. The original pipeline was this. In a later analysis, 80 million or so unique TCR beta chains were counted across the 500 to 850 repertoires, and around 10 million of these chains were shared by at least two donors. Raw reads were error-corrected and collapsed into unique sequences with a nearest-neighbor algorithm that merged closely related sequences to remove PCR and sequencing errors. V, D and J gene segments were assigned by aligning CDR3 sequences to IMGT reference sequences. For a sequence to be retained, at least a six-nucleotide match to both a V gene segment and a J gene segment was required. Rearrangements were called productive when the CDR3 lacked stop codons and stayed in frame with V and J; all others were non-productive. Following IMGT convention, CDR3 was defined as the stretch from the second conserved V-encoded cysteine up to the conserved J-encoded phenylalanine. In an earlier analysis of around 540 of the donors, sequences lacking an unambiguous match to a single V gene segment were excluded. An earlier analysis of a few hundred of the donors called V segments functional above 56.7% productive rearrangements and segregating when the between-donor standard deviation exceeded 5%. A statistical classification framework was developed to diagnose cytomegalovirus status using the catalog of TCR beta chain sequences. V and J gene assignment, in a later analysis, came from comparing TCR nucleotide sequences with IMGT/GENE-DB human TR gene sequences. In a later analysis, CDR3 sequences and most-parsimonious VDJ recombination scenarios were assigned using the TCRdist pipeline. In a later analysis, each TCR beta chain was defined by its CDR3 amino acid sequence together with its V-gene family, and reads without a unique V-gene family were excluded. To address suspected cross-contamination and a sequencing artifact, a later analysis removed around 590 highly shared, low-generation-probability nucleotide sequences. In a later analysis, a clonal expansion index for each public chain was calculated from normalized within-repertoire ranks of inferred template counts. In a later analysis, generation probabilities were computed using a VDJ recombination model fitted to out-of-frame rearrangements, and the results were checked against IGoR. In a later analysis, hypergeometric tests were used to score TCR-TCR, TCR-HLA and TCR-CMV co-occurrence, with a repertoire-size bias correction applied to TCR pairs. In a later analysis, false discovery rates were estimated by permuting HLA or CMV assignments 20 times. In a later analysis, co-occurring TCRs were grouped using DBSCAN, with TCRdist sequence similarity added in when clustering inside HLA-allele-positive subsets. For co-occurrence clustering, repertoires with fewer than 30,000 or more than 120,000 public chains were excluded, along with about five repertoires with anomalous nucleotide sharing. TCRdb mirrors the immuneACCESS table, restricted to in-frame sequences. Some clones are absent from its copies; in checked studies, under half trace to an unresolved V gene, and the reason for the others is unknown. The V and J calls and clone size come from that table; D and trimming were worked out from the DNA. This sample holds fewer than 150,000 clones; about 74% were observed only once. Around 3% of the sample is held by the ten biggest clonotypes.

The cohort consisted of 600 or so healthy bone marrow donors. At the time of sampling, all cohort members were nominally healthy, though unrecorded immune exposures were likely present. The donor tested CMV seronegative and was one of the 352 seronegative cohort members. A peripheral blood sample was provided by each donor, and peripheral blood mononuclear cells were used for TCR beta sequencing. Genomic DNA extraction from the blood cell samples was performed with the Qiagen DNeasy Blood Extraction Kit. The data were taken from a study of cytomegalovirus exposure and HLA in healthy donors (dated by TCRdb to about 2017). Study-wide context: An earlier analysis of roughly 630 of the donors reported about 250 Gb of sequence data and some 120 million unique TCR beta sequences from 190 million or so T cells. Every repertoire in the discovery cohort had been generated on one and the same sequencing platform. Rather than using new phenotypic data, the later analysis identified candidate immune exposures from TCR beta sequences and from how often those sequences occurred across donors. HLA typing included class I and class II loci at four-digit resolution. Besides the first cohort of 550 to 750 subjects, a separate validation cohort made up of roughly 130 different subjects was used. A later analysis re-examined previously published TCR beta repertoires from roughly 720 donors and added high-resolution HLA genotyping to investigate patterns of TCR occurrence. About 5 DR-DQ haplotypes were handled as single units for association and clustering, since linkage in the cohort was strong. Roughly 300 gigabases of sequencing data and tens of millions of unique TCR sequences made up an early release that covered 500 to 650 HLA-typed donors. On average, about 240,000 unique TCR beta nucleotide sequences were sequenced per donor among 300 to 500 genotyped donors of the cohort, with roughly 18% of those sequences being non-productive. The genetic ancestry cluster associated with self-reported Caucasian donors included 81% of the 300 to 450 genotyped donors. The T cell repertoires of 666 subjects were profiled by immunosequencing and related to cytomegalovirus serostatus. An earlier analysis of more than 450 of the donors used high-throughput TCR beta sequencing to judge whether each TCR beta V gene segment behaved as functional or pseudogenic. The study was designed to test whether signatures of past pathogen exposure could be identified by cataloging public T cell receptors. Donor age, sex, ethnicity and CMV serostatus were compiled together with the repertoire data. A later genetic analysis used genome-wide SNP genotypes for about 55% of the 666 donors, treating that subset as a discovery cohort. High-throughput TCR immunosequencing, statistical association of individual TCRs with disease status, and machine learning were combined to predict cytomegalovirus infection status. Typing coverage differed by locus: A, B, C, DRB1 and DQB1 were typed in roughly 620-640 donors, DQA1 in 500 to 550, DPA1 in some 570, and DPB1 in roughly 470.

The paper's findings and limits, for the study overall: A later genetic analysis reported fewer N-insertions in productive TCRs among donors in an Asian-associated ancestry cluster than the roughly 700-donor mean. It was suggested by the authors that the approach could potentially be generalized to other disease states and immunological phenotypes. A group of highly shared sequence variants was considered likely to be a technical artifact of the sequencing pipeline. The earlier analysis of approximately 540 of the donors excluded roughly 17 rarely observed V segments, including chromosome 9 orphons, because counts were too low. While some public TCRs were present in many individuals, most TCR sequences turned up only very rarely across donors. According to a later analysis, most CMV-associated TCR beta chains appeared to be HLA-restricted, and the HLA associations seemed to be driven largely by CMV exposure. Presence/absence analyses assumed roughly uniform sequencing depth across donors, an assumption that may not hold. Compared with equally common non-associated chains, HLA-associated TCR beta chains in a later analysis were more clonally expanded and had lower generation probabilities. In this cohort, only TCR beta chains were sequenced, and detectable features were limited by the absence of alpha or paired-chain data. Some IMGT-functional V segments, including TRBV6-2 and TRBV6-3, could not be told apart with the 87-base-pair reads, so those segments were excluded. In vitro tests confirmed that a few of the cytomegalovirus-associated TCR beta chains recognize cytomegalovirus antigens. Assigning TCR associations to individual alleles was difficult when HLA alleles, especially DR and DQ, strongly co-occurred. A later analysis reported that several top co-occurrence clusters appeared linked to parvovirus B19, influenza, CMV and Epstein-Barr virus. A total of roughly 160 TCR beta chains were listed by the study as associated with cytomegalovirus. An earlier analysis of 450 to 750 of the donors showed that most TCR beta V segments appeared in productive rearrangements either about 87% or about 30% of the time, which broadly matched IMGT annotations. The only immune exposure information available for the cohort was CMV serostatus. In a later analysis, the rate of TCR association differed among HLA loci, with DRB1 alleles having the most associated TCRs and HLA-C alleles having the fewest. V-gene and J-gene trimming of TCR beta chains was associated with a missense DCLRE1C variant in a later genetic analysis, and the association was replicated in an independent cohort. The classifier was reported to diagnose cytomegalovirus status with high specificity and sensitivity in both the original cohort and the validation cohort. Because HLA typing was unavailable for some donors at each locus, only the typed subset was used in association tests. A further reported finding was that TCR beta sequences accurately predicted the HLA-A and HLA-B alleles for most subjects in the first cohort. A later analysis associated 15,000 or so TCR beta sequences with specific HLA alleles at a false discovery rate of 0.05. Correlated functional status among segregating V segments might be attributable to linkage disequilibrium, but an unknown experimental factor could not be ruled out.

The CDR3 numbers 12 residues from cysteine through phenylalanine. Of the read, only the CDR3 DNA is kept; its 36 bases are in frame from base 1. V is pared back by 3 bases and J by 9 bases, with 12 bases lying between the germline termini. The germline V gene yields SGHDT for CDR1 and YYEEEE for CDR2. The chain is made from TRBV5-6 and TRBJ1-1; a tentative D match to TRBD1 spans 6 bases. This receptor was taken from a man aged 40-49 years in good health and CMV-seronegative. Sequenced material: PBMCs. The nucleotide sequence reads as follows: TGTGCCAGCAGCTCGAGGGGGTACCAAGCTTTCTTT. Its translation reads: CASSSRGYQAFF.